The source of this T cell receptor beta chain is a study of yellow fever vaccine responses in identical twins. The V and J ends lost 4 bases and 3 bases, in that order; junction bases with no gene match: 9. Germline V gene data show CDR1 as KGHSH and CDR2 as LQKENI. The CDR3 is made up of 18 amino acids. TCRdb recomputed calls from the RT-PCR reads with MiXCR, one row per CDR3 protein. The sample lists 3,500 to 4,500 distinct CDR3 sequences, approximately 80% occurring once. This chain uses TRBV18 with TRBJ2-3; 14 nucleotides line up with TRBD2. This clonotype was obtained from a woman younger than 35 who received the yellow fever vaccine. Material: T cells from blood (PBMCs), unsorted or a sorted subset (not recorded which), obtained before or after yellow fever vaccination (not recorded which). This chain's CDR3 is CASSQGLAGDDFTDTQYF. CDR3 coding DNA: TGTGCCAGCTCACAGGGACTAGCGGGAGACGATTTTACAGATACGCAGTATTTT.